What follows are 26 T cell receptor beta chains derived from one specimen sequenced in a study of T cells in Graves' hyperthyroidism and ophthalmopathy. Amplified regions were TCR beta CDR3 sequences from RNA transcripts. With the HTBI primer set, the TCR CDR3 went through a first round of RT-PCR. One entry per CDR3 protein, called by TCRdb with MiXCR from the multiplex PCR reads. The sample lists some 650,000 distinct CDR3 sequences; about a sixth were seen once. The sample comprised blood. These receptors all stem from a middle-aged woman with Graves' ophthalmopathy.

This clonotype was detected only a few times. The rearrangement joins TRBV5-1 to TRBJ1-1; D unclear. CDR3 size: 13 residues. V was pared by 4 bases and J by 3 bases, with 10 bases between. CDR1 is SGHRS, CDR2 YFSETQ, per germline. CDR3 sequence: CASSPTSHTEAFF. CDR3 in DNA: TGCGCCAGCAGCCCGACATCGCACACTGAAGCTTTCTTT. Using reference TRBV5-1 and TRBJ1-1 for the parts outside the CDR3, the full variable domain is KAGVTQTPRYLIKTRGQQVTLSCSPISGHRSVSWYQQTPGQGLQFLFEYFSETQRNKGNFPGRFSGRQFSNSRSEMNVSTLELGDSALYLCASSPTSHTEAFFGQGTRLTVV.

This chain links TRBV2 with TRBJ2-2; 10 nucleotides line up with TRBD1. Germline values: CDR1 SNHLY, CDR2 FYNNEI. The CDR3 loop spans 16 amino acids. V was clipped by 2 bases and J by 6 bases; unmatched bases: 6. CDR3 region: CASSEFTGTGAGELFF. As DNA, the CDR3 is TGTGCCAGCAGTGAATTTACCGGGACAGGGGCCGGGGAGCTGTTTTTT.

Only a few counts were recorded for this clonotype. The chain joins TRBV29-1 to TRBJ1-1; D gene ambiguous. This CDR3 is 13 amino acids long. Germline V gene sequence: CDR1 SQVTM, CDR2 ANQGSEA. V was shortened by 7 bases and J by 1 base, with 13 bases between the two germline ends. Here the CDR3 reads CSASLQQNTEAFF. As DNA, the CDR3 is TGCAGCGCCTCCTTACAGCAGAACACTGAAGCTTTCTTT.

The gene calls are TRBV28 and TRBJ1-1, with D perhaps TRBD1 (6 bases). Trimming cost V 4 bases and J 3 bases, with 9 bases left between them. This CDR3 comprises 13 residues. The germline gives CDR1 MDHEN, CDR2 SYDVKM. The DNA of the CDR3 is TGTGCCAGCAGTTGGGACACCTACACTGAAGCTTTCTTT. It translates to CASSWDTYTEAFF.

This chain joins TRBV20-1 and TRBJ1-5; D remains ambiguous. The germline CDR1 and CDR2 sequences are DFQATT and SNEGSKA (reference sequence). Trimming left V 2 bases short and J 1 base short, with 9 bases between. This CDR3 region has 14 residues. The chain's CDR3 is CSARPHTSNQPQHF. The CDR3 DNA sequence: TGCAGTGCTAGACCCCACACCAGCAATCAGCCCCAGCATTTT.

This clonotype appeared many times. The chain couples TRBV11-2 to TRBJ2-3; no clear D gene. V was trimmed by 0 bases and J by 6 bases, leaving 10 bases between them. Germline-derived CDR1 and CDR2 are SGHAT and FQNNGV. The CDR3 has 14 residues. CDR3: CASSLDSSRDTQYF. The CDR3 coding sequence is TGTGCCAGCAGCTTAGATTCCTCCCGGGATACGCAGTATTTT.

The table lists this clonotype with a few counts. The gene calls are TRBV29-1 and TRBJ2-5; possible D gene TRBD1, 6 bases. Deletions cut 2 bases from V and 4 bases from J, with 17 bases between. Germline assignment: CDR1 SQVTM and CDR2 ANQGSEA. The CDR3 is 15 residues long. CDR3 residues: CSVEKLGGAGETQYF. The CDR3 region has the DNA TGCAGCGTTGAAAAACTAGGGGGAGCAGGAGAGACCCAGTACTTC.

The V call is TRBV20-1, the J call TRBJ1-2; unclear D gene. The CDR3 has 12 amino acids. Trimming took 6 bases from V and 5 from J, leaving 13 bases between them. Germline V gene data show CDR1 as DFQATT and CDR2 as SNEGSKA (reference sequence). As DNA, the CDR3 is TGCAGTGCGTCATATCCGGGATATGGCTACACCTTC. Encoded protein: CSASYPGYGYTF.

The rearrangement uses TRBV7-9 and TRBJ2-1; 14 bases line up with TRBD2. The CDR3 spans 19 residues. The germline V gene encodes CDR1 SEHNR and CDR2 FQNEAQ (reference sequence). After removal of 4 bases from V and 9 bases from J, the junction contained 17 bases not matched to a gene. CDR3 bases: TGTGCCAGCAGCTCTATTCCCCGGGTCAGGACTAGCGGGAGGAGTGAGCAGTTCTTC. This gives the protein CASSSIPRVRTSGRSEQFF.

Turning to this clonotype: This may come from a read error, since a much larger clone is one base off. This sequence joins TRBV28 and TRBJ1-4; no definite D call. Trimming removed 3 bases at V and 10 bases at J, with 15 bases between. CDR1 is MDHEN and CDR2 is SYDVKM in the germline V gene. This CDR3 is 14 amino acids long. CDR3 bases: TGTGCCAGCAGTTTGGGCGACTCGCAGCGAAAACTGTTTTTT. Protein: CASSLGDSQRKLFF.

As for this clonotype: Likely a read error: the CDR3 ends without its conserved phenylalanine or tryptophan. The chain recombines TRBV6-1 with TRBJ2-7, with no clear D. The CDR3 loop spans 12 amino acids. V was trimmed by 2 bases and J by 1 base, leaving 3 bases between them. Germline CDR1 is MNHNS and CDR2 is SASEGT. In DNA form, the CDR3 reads TGTGCCAGCAGTGAATCTTCCTACGAGCAGTACCTC. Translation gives CASSESSYEQYL.

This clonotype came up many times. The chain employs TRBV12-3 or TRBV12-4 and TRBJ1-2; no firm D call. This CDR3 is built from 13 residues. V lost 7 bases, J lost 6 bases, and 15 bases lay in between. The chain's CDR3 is CASTRGGLDGYTF. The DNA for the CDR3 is TGTGCCAGCACCCGGGGAGGGTTGGATGGCTACACCTTC.

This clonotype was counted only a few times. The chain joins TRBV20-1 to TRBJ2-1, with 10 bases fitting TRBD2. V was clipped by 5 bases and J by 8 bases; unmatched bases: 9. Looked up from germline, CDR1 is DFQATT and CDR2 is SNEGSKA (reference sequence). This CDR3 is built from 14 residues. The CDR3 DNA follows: TGCAGTGCTGAGGTGGGACTAGCGCTCTATGAGCAGTTCTTC. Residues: CSAEVGLALYEQFF.

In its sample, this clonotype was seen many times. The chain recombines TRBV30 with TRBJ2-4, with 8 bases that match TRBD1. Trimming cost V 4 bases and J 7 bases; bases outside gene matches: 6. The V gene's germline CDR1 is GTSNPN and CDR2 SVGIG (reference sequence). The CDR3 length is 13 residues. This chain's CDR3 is CAWKAGGANIQYF. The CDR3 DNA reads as TGTGCCTGGAAGGCAGGGGGCGCGAACATTCAGTACTTC.

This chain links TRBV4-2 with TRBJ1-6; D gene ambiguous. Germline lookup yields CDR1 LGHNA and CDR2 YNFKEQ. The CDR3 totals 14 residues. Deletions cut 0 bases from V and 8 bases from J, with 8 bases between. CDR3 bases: TGTGCCAGCAGCCAAGATGCGGTCGATTCACCCCTCCACTTT. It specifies CASSQDAVDSPLHF.

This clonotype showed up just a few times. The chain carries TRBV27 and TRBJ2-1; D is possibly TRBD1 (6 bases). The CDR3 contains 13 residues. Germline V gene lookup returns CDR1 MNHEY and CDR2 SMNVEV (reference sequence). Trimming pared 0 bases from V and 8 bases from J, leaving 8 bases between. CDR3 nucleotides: TGTGCCAGCAGTTTATCGACAGGACATGAGCAGTTCTTC. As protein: CASSLSTGHEQFF.

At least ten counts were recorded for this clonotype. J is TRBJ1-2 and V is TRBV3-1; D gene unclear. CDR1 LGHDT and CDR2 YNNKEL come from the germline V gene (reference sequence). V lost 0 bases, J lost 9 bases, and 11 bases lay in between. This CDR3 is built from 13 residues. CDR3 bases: TGTGCCAGCAGCCAAGATAGAGGGATACGCTACACCTTC. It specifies CASSQDRGIRYTF.

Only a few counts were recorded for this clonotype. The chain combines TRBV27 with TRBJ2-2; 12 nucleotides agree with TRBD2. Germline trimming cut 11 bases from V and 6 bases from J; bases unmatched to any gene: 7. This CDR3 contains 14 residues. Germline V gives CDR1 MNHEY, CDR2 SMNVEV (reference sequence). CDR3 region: CAAALAGGAGELFF. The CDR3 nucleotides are TGTGCCGCGGCCCTAGCGGGGGGGGCCGGGGAGCTGTTTTTT.

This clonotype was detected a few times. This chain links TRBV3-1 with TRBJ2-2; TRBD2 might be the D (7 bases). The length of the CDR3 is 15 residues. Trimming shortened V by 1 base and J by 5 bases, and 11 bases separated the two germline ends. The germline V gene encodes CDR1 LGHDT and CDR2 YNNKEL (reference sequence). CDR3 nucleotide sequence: TGTGCCAGCAGCCAAGCGGGGGGCTGGACCGGGGAGCTGTTTTTT. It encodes CASSQAGGWTGELFF.

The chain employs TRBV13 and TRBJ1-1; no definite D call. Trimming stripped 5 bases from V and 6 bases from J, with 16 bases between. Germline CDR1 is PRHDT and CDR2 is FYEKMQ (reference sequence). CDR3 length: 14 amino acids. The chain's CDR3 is CASSRTAQSPEAFF. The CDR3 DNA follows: TGTGCCAGCAGCCGGACCGCCCAAAGTCCTGAAGCTTTCTTT.

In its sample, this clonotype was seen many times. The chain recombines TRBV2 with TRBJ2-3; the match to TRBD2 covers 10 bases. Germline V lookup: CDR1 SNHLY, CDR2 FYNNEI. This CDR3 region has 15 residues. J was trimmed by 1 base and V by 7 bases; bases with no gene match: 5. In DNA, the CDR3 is TGTGCCAGCACCGGAGCGGGGGGGGGCACAGATACGCAGTATTTT. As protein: CASTGAGGGTDTQYF.

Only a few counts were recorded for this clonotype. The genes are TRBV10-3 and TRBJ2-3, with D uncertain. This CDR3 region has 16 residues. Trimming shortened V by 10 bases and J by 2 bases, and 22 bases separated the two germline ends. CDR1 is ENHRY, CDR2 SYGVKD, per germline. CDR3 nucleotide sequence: TGTGCCAACCCTCGTTTCAGGCTACACTACACAGATACGCAGTATTTT. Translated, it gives CANPRFRLHYTDTQYF.

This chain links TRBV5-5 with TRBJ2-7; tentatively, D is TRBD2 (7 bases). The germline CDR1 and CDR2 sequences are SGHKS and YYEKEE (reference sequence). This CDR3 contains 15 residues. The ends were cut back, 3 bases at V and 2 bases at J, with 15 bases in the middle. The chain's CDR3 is CASSSGAGAPYEQYF. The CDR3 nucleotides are TGTGCCAGCAGCTCAGGGGCGGGGGCTCCCTACGAGCAGTACTTC. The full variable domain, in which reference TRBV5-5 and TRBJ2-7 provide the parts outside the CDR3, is DAGVTQSPTHLIKTRGQQVTLRCSPISGHKSVSWYQQVLGQGPQFIFQYYEKEERGRGNFPDRFSARQFPNYSSELNVNALLLGDSALYLCASSSGAGAPYEQYFGPGTRLTVT.

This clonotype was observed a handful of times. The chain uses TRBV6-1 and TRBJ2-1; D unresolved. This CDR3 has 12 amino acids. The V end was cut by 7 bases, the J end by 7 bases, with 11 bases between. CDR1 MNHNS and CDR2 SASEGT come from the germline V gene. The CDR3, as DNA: TGTGCCAGCATAAAAACCGGTAATGAGCAGTTCTTC. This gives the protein CASIKTGNEQFF.

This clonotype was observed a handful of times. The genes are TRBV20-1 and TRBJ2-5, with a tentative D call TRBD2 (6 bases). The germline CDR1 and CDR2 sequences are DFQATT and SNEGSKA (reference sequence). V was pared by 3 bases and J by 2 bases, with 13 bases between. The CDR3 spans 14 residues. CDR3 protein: CSASRDWSQETQYF. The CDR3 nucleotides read TGCAGTGCTAGCCGGGACTGGTCGCAAGAGACCCAGTACTTC.

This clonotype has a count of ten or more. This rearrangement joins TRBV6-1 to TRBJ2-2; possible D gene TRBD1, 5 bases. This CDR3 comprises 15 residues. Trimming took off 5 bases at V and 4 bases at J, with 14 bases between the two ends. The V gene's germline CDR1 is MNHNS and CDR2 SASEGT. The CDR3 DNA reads TGTGCCAGCAGTTACGCAGGGTCCACCACCGGGGAGCTGTTTTTT. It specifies CASSYAGSTTGELFF.